This T cell receptor beta chain was captured in a study of blood T cells in healthy people across ages. Study-wide points: Getting older went along with TCR beta diversity per million T cells dropping roughly linearly.

Next came a second PCR, run for roughly 7 to 12 cycles, which used a sample-barcoded 5' primer along with a J-beta primer mix. CDR3-containing paired-end reads numbered at least 3 million in each sample. Using its own MiXCR run on the 5' RACE reads, TCRdb lists one record per CDR3 protein. The table has some 900,000 distinct CDR3 sequences, roughly 50% seen once. The study drew donors from healthy Caucasian individuals in Russia aged roughly 6 to 90. The CDR3 loop spans 13 amino acids. From germline, CDR1 is SNHLY and CDR2 FYNNEI. In the case of this clonotype: Its antigen remains unknown.

The receptor was isolated from a man younger than 45 in good health. The material sequenced was blood. The chain has TRBV2 and TRBJ2-4; TRBD2 might be the D (5 bases). With the DNA end fitting TRBJ2-7 better, the J assignment may be wrong. Here the CDR3 reads CASSDRDEIEQYF. The CDR3 DNA reads TGTGCCAGCAGTGACCGGGATGAGATCGAGCAGTACTTC.